This T cell receptor beta chain stems from a study of beta chain features in type 1 diabetes. The CDR3 has 14 amino acids. Germline CDR1 is MDHEN and CDR2 is SYDVKM. V shed 6 bases and J shed 4 bases, with 12 bases lying between them. As every portion of the isolated RNA was reverse transcribed, the sequencing read expressed TCRB transcripts. Produced via immunoSEQ multiplex PCR; TCRdb's table is partial and in-frame only. The table includes about 220,000 clones, about 11% detected once. Based on CD45RO/CCR7/CD25/CD127/CD95/CD27, CD4+ regulatory, stem cell-like memory, naive and central memory cells were sorted.

V and J are TRBV28 and TRBJ1-4, with a weak D call TRBD1 (5 bases). Sequenced sample: central memory CD4+ T cells from blood. This receptor was taken from a man aged 18 to 29 in good health. CDR3 sequence reads: CASSAAGDNEKLFF. The CDR3 region has the DNA TGTGCCAGCAGCGCTGCGGGGGATAATGAAAAACTGTTTTTT.